This TCR beta chain came from a study of OX40 agonist ivuxolimab in advanced cancers. Study findings and constraints: The study found among the lowest clonal expansion in partial responders at 0.1-3.0 mg/kg. CD8+ T cells (on average) carried more expanded clones than CD4+ T cells. Both CD4+ and CD8+ T cell populations in blood had undergone clonal expansion by week 6 at 0.1 to 3.0 mg/kg.

There are 13 residues in the CDR3. Trimming took off 3 bases at V and 0 bases at J, with 6 bases between the two ends. CDR1 is GTSNPN and CDR2 is SVGIG in the germline V gene (reference sequence). Worth noting for this clone: Its antigen is unidentified.

Only in-frame clones appear in the TCRdb table, and some are missing; sequencing was by immunoSEQ multiplex PCR. Of some 69,000 clones listed, 80% to 95% are singletons. Systemic immunosuppression or a history of autoimmune disease excluded patients. The TCR was taken from an adult with an advanced solid tumor such as melanoma, head and neck, liver or kidney cancer. The chain combines TRBV30 with TRBJ1-3; D unclear. The source was CD4+ or CD8+ T cells sorted from blood, collected in a trial of the OX40 agonist ivuxolimab. The CDR3: CAWSLSSGNTIYF. The CDR3 nucleotides read TGTGCCTGGAGCCTAAGCTCTGGAAACACCATATATTTT.